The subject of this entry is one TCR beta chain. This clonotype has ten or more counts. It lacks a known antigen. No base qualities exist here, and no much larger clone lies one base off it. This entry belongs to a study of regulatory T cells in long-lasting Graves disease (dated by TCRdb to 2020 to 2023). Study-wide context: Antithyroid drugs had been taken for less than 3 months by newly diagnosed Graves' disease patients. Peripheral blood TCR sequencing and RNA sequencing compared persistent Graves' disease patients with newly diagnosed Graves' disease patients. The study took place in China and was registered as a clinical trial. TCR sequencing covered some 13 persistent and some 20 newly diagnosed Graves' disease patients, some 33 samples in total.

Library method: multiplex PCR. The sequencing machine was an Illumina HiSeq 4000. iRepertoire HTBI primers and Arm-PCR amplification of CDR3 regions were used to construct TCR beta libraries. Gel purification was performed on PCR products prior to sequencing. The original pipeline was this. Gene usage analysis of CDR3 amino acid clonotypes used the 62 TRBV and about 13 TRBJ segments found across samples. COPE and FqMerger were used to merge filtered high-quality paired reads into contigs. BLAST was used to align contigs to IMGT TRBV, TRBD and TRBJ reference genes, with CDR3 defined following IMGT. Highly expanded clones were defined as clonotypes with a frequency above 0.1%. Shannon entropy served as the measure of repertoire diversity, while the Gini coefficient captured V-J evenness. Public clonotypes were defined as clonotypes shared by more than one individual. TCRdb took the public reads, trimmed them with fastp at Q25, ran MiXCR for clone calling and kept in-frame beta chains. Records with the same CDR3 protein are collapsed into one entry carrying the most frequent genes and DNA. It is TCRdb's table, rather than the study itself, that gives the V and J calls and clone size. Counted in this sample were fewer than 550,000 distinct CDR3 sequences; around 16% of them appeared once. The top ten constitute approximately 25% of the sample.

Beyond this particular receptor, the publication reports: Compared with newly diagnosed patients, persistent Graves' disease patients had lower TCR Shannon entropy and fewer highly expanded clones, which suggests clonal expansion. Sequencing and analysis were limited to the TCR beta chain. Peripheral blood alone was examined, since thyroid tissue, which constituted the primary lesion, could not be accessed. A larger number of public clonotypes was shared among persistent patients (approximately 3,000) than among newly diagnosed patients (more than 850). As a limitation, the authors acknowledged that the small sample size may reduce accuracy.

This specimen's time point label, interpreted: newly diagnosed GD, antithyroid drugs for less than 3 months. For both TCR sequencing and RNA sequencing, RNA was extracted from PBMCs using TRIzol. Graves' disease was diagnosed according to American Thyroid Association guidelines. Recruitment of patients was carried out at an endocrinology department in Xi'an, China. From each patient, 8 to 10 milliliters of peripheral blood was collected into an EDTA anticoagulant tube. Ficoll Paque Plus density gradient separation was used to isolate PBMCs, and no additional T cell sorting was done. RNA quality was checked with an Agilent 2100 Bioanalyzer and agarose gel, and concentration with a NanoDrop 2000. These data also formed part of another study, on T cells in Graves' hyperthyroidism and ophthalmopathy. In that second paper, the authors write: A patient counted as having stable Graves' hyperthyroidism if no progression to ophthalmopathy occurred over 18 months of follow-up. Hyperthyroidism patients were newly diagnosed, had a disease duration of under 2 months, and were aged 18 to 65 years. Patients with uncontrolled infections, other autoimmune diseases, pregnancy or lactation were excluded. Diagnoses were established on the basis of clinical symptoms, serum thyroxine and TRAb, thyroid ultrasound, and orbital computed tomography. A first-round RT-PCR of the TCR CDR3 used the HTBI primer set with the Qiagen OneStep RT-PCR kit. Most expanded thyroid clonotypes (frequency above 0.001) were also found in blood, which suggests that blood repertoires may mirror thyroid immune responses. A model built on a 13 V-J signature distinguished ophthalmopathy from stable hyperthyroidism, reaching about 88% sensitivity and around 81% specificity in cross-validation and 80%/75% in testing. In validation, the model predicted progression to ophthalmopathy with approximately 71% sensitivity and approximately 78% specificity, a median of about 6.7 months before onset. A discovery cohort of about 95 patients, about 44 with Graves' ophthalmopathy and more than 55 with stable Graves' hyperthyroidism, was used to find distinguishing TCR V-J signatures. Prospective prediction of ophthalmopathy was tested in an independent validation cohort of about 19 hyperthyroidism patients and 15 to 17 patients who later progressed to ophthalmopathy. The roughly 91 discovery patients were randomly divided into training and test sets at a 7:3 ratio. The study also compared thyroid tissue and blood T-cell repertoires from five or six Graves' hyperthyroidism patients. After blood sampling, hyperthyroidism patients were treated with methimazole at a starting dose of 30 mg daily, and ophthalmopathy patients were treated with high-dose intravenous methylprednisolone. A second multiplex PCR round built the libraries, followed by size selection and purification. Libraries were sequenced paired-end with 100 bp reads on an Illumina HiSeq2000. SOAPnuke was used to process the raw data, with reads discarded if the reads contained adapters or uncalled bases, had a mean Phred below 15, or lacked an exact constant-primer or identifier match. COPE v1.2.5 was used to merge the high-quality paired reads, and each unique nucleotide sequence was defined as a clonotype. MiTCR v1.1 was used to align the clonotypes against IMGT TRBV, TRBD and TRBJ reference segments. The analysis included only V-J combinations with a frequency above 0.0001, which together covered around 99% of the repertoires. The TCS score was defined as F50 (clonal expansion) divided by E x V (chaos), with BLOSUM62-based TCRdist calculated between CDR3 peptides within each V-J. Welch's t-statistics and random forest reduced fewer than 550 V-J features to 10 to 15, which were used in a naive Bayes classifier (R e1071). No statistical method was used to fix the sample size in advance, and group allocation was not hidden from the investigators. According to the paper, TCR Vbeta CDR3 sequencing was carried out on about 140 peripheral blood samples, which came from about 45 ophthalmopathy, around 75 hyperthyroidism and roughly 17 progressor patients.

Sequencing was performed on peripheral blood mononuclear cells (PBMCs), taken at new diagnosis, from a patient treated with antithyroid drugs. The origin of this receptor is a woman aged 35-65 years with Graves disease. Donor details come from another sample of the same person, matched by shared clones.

CDR3 protein: CASSKGQGFVQPQHF. The nucleotide sequence reads as follows: TGTGCCAGCAGCAAGGGACAGGGATTCGTCCAGCCCCAGCATTTT. The rearranged chain carries TRBV13 and TRBJ1-5, with 9 bases aligning to TRBD1. V has 5 bases trimmed and J has 7 bases trimmed; junction bases matching no gene number 9. The CDR3 measures 15 amino acids from cysteine to phenylalanine. Only the CDR3 part of the read is kept: 45 bases, read in frame from the first base. CDR1 and CDR2, per the germline V gene (reference sequence), are PRHDT and FYEKMQ.